Below are 20 T cell receptor beta chains sequenced from a single sample in a study of spatial heterogeneity in lung cancer. TCRdb called the 5' RACE reads again in MiXCR, with one record for every CDR3 protein. The sample shows approximately 50,000 distinct CDR3 sequences, less than 9% of them seen only once. Time point in this sample: blood at routine non-recurrence follow-up after resection. The authors sequenced whole RNA from tumor, nontumor lung or frozen PBMC without sorting. The sequences come from PBMCs, collected at follow-up. The receptors were gathered from a female donor with early-stage non-small cell lung cancer.

This clonotype has a handful of counts. V usage is TRBV7-9 and J usage is TRBJ1-1, with a tentative D call TRBD1 (5 bases). Germline CDR1 is SEHNR and CDR2 is FQNEAQ (reference sequence). Trimming stripped 4 bases from V and 1 base from J, with 13 bases between. The CDR3 contains 15 residues. The CDR3 loop reads CASSSGGTENTEAFF. The CDR3 DNA is TGTGCCAGCAGCTCAGGAGGGACGGAGAACACTGAAGCTTTCTTT.

This clonotype was counted between two and nine times. V is TRBV3-1 and J is TRBJ2-7; D tentatively fits TRBD1 or TRBD2 (6 bases each). Germline CDR1 LGHDT, CDR2 YNNKEL (reference sequence). V lost 1 base, J lost 9 bases, and 13 bases lay in between. The CDR3 spans 13 residues. The DNA for the CDR3 is TGTGCCAGCAGCCAAGGCGGAGGGGGAGGGCAGTACTTC. This sequence encodes CASSQGGGGGQYF.

This chain joins TRBV20-1 and TRBJ2-6; D gene uncertain. Trimming left V 4 bases short and J 0 bases short, with 7 bases between. Germline-derived CDR1 and CDR2 are DFQATT and SNEGSKA (reference sequence). The CDR3 has 14 amino acids. The DNA for the CDR3 is TGCAGTGCTAAGACGGGCTCTGGGGCCAACGTCCTGACTTTC. Its protein is CSAKTGSGANVLTF.

This clonotype showed up many times. V and J are TRBV24-1 and TRBJ2-1; 9 bases are a match to TRBD2. This CDR3 is built from 16 residues. Trimming removed 3 bases from V and 2 bases from J; junction bases left unmatched: 4. Germline V gene data show CDR1 as KGHDR and CDR2 as SFDVKD. The CDR3 nucleotides are TGTGCCACCAGTGATCCGATAGCGGGGGCCTACAATGAGCAGTTCTTC. It encodes CATSDPIAGAYNEQFF.

This clonotype was seen only a few times. The CDR3 loop reads CASRGRRNGELFF. CDR3 DNA: TGTGCCAGCAGGGGGCGAAGGAACGGGGAGCTGTTTTTT. The chain joins TRBV12-3 or TRBV12-4 to TRBJ2-2; D might be TRBD1 (5 bases). With 6 bases removed from V and 7 bases from J, the gap between germline ends came to 12 bases. The CDR3 has 13 residues.

The sample holds many counts of this clonotype. The CDR3 loop is CAISELHGDSEAFF. The CDR3 nucleotides are TGTGCCATCAGTGAGCTACACGGGGACTCTGAAGCTTTCTTT. The rearrangement joins TRBV10-3 to TRBJ1-1; a weak D match, TRBD1 (5 bases). This CDR3 is 14 amino acids long. V shed 2 bases and J shed 6 bases, with 13 bases lying between them. Looked up from germline, CDR1 is ENHRY and CDR2 is SYGVKD.

This clonotype appeared many times. The chain employs TRBV7-3 and TRBJ2-2, with D possibly matching TRBD1 (5 bases). Per the germline V gene, CDR1 is SGHTA and CDR2 is FQGTGA. The V end was cut by 1 base, the J end by 5 bases, with 14 bases between. The CDR3 sequence is 16 residues long. The CDR3 protein is CASSLNGAGNTGELFF. CDR3 DNA sequence: TGTGCCAGCAGCTTAAATGGCGCAGGGAATACCGGGGAGCTGTTTTTT. Full variable domain (rest looked up from reference TRBV7-3 and TRBJ2-2): GAGVSQTPSNKVTEKGKYVELRCDPISGHTALYWYRQSLGQGPEFLIYFQGTGAADDSGLPNDRFFAVRPEGSVSTLKIQRTERGDSAVYLCASSLNGAGNTGELFFGEGSRLTVL.

This clonotype was counted ten times or more. The chain carries TRBV28 and TRBJ2-5; TRBD2 matches 8 bases. Per the germline V gene, CDR1 is MDHEN and CDR2 is SYDVKM. V shed 10 bases, J shed 9 bases, and the junction held 19 bases outside the gene matches. There are 15 residues in the CDR3. The CDR3 DNA follows: TGTGCCACCATCGTTAGCGGGGTCGACCGGCTGGCCCAGTACTTC. Its translation is CATIVSGVDRLAQYF.

This clonotype has ten or more counts. The chain has TRBV5-1 and TRBJ2-3, with a tentative D call TRBD2 (6 bases). This CDR3 has 14 residues. CDR1 and CDR2 from the germline V gene are SGHRS and YFSETQ. Trimming pared 4 bases from V and 1 base from J, leaving 10 bases between. CDR3 coding DNA: TGCGCCAGCAGCACGGGGGAAGGCACAGATACGCAGTATTTT. This encodes CASSTGEGTDTQYF.

This clonotype was recorded a few times. This sequence joins TRBV7-9 and TRBJ1-4; D ambiguous. Trimming took 3 bases from V and 2 from J, leaving 7 bases between them. The CDR3 is 14 residues long. Germline V gene lookup returns CDR1 SEHNR and CDR2 FQNEAQ (reference sequence). CDR3 nucleotides: TGTGCCAGCAGCTTGGCGGCGACTAATGAAAAACTGTTTTTT. It codes for CASSLAATNEKLFF.

The V call is TRBV7-2, the J call TRBJ2-2, with 11 bases lining up with TRBD2. The CDR3 sequence is 16 residues long. V lost 5 bases to trimming and J lost 7 bases; unmatched junction nucleotides: 9. CDR1 is SGHTA and CDR2 is FQGNSA in the germline V gene. Here the CDR3 reads CASSILLAGGDGELFF. The CDR3 nucleotides read TGTGCCAGCAGCATTCTCCTAGCGGGGGGCGACGGGGAGCTGTTTTTT.

There are many counts of this clonotype. This chain joins TRBV4-3 and TRBJ1-5, with 7 nucleotides matching TRBD1. This CDR3 region has 14 residues. Per the germline V gene, CDR1 is LGHNA and CDR2 is YSLEER. V lost 1 base, J lost 4 bases, and 1 base stayed unmatched. CDR3: CASSQGRGNQPQHF. CDR3 bases: TGCGCCAGCAGCCAAGGCAGGGGGAATCAGCCCCAGCATTTT.

This clonotype was counted ten times or more. The V gene is TRBV20-1, the J gene TRBJ1-2, with D possibly matching TRBD1 (6 bases). Trimming left V 4 bases short and J 0 bases short, with 21 bases between. CDR1 is DFQATT and CDR2 is SNEGSKA in the germline V gene (reference sequence). The CDR3 loop spans 17 amino acids. The CDR3 sequence is CSATDTGTSLANYGYTF. CDR3 bases: TGCAGTGCTACTGATACCGGGACATCGTTAGCTAACTATGGCTACACCTTC.

This clonotype has ten or more counts. V gene TRBV18 combines with J gene TRBJ1-3; weak D call: TRBD1 (5 bases). CDR1 and CDR2 from the germline V gene are KGHSH and LQKENI. This CDR3 is 17 amino acids long. V shed 3 bases and J shed 2 bases, with 17 bases lying between them. In nucleotides, the CDR3 is TGTGCCAGCTCACCCTCGACAGCCCAAGCGGCTGGAAACACCATATATTTT. This encodes CASSPSTAQAAGNTIYF. The full variable domain, with the rest looked up from reference TRBV18 and TRBJ1-3, is NAGVMQNPRHLVRRRGQEARLRCSPMKGHSHVYWYRQLPEEGLKFMVYLQKENIIDESGMPKERFSAEFPKEGPSILRIQQVVRGDSAAYFCASSPSTAQAAGNTIYFGEGSWLTVV.

A few counts support this clonotype. This chain connects TRBV20-1 to TRBJ2-3; D is undetermined. The CDR3 length is 14 residues. V dropped 7 bases and J dropped 2 bases, with 16 bases sitting between them. Germline assignment: CDR1 DFQATT and CDR2 SNEGSKA (reference sequence). The CDR3 DNA is TGCAGTGGATTGGCCGCTCTTTCCACAGATACGCAGTATTTT. Translated, it gives CSGLAALSTDTQYF.

The rearrangement uses TRBV10-3 and TRBJ2-3, with 8 bases fitting TRBD1. The germline gives CDR1 ENHRY, CDR2 SYGVKD. V lost 2 bases, J lost 5 bases, and 6 bases stayed unmatched. The CDR3 spans 15 residues. CDR3 loop: CAISESQGAGDTQYF. In DNA form, the CDR3 reads TGTGCCATCAGTGAGAGCCAGGGGGCAGGAGATACGCAGTATTTT.

At least ten counts were recorded for this clonotype. V gene TRBV5-1 combines with J gene TRBJ1-6; D might be TRBD1 (5 bases). V lost 7 bases, J lost 0 bases, and 14 bases lay in between. Germline-derived CDR1 and CDR2 are SGHRS and YFSETQ. The CDR3 runs to 16 residues. CDR3 DNA: TGCGCCAGCGCCCGGTCCGACAGCTCCTATAATTCACCCCTCCACTTT. It translates to CASARSDSSYNSPLHF.

This clonotype was observed many times. The chain links TRBV12-3 or TRBV12-4 to TRBJ2-1; 8 nucleotides line up with TRBD1. The junction had 8 bases not matched to a gene; V was cut back by 6 bases and J by 4 bases. This CDR3 is built from 15 residues. This CDR3 is CASSFDRGDYNEQFF. The CDR3 bases are TGTGCCAGCAGCTTCGACAGGGGCGATTACAATGAGCAGTTCTTC.

This clonotype was recorded many times. The CDR3 sequence is CASSLWENYGYTF. CDR3 bases: TGCGCCAGCAGCTTGTGGGAAAACTATGGCTACACCTTC. V and J are TRBV5-1 and TRBJ1-2; D is uncertain. This CDR3 is built from 13 residues. Per germline, CDR1 SGHRS and CDR2 YFSETQ. The V and J ends lost 1 base and 2 bases respectively, with 6 bases between them.

The chain combines TRBV2 with TRBJ1-5, with 8 positions matching TRBD1. Losses at the gene ends were 8 bases for V and 3 bases for J; bases not matched to a gene: 6. The germline gives CDR1 SNHLY, CDR2 FYNNEI. CDR3 length: 14 residues. CDR3 nucleotide sequence: TGTGCCAGCCAGGGACAGGAAAACAATCAGCCCCAGCATTTT. Its translation: CASQGQENNQPQHF.